This TCR beta chain comes out of a study of regulatory T cells in long-lasting Graves disease. Deletions cut 3 bases from V and 4 bases from J, with 6 bases between. The CDR3 is 13 amino acids. CDR1 and CDR2 (germline): LNHDA, SQIVND (reference sequence). Construction of TCR beta libraries relied on iRepertoire HTBI primers and on Arm-PCR targeting CDR3 regions. TCRdb redid the calling of the multiplex PCR reads with MiXCR, one entry per CDR3 protein. Found here are approximately 690,000 distinct CDR3 sequences, 25% to 35% of them singletons; the top ten hold 40% to 55%. Findings and caveats of the study: Persistent cases of Graves' showed reduced TCR diversity relative to newly diagnosed patients. The study found persistent patients shared more public clonotypes (roughly 3,000) than new patients (just over 950). Persistent disease preferred TRBV28, TRBJ1-2 and TRBJ2-5.

Time point meaning: persistent/refractory GD, antithyroid drugs over 5 years with positive TRAb. RNA extracted from PBMCs served as the sequencing template. As concerns this clonotype: Antigen: not known.

Sequencing was performed on peripheral blood mononuclear cells (PBMCs), taken when the disease was refractory, from a patient treated with antithyroid drugs. The sequence derives from a female donor with Graves disease. The chain couples TRBV19 to TRBJ2-2; D gene uncertain. The CDR3 DNA sequence: TGTGCCAGTAGTATTGGTACCACCGGGGAGCTGTTTTTT. Encoded protein: CASSIGTTGELFF.